This T cell receptor (beta chain) was identified in a study of CD8 T cells in Susac syndrome. TEMRA cells were FACS-enriched, and CD8+ and CD4+ T cells were isolated negatively. Reverse transcription of roughly 0.5 to 1 ug RNA was performed with random hexamers. TCRdb called the immunoSEQ multiplex PCR reads again in MiXCR, with one record for every CDR3 protein. The top ten clones hold about 0.094% of a sample with approximately 150,000 distinct CDR3 sequences, approximately 94% of them seen once. Input material: CD4+ T cells from PBMCs. The TCR was taken from a human donor with multiple sclerosis.

DNA for the CDR3: TGTGCCAGCAGCCAAGGCATTGGGGAGACCCAGTACTTC. Translating it yields CASSQGIGETQYF. The chain links TRBV3-1 to TRBJ2-5; D gene unclear. V lost 1 base and J lost 5, with 8 bases in between. The CDR3 consists of 13 residues. The germline CDR1 and CDR2 sequences are LGHDT and YNNKEL (reference sequence).